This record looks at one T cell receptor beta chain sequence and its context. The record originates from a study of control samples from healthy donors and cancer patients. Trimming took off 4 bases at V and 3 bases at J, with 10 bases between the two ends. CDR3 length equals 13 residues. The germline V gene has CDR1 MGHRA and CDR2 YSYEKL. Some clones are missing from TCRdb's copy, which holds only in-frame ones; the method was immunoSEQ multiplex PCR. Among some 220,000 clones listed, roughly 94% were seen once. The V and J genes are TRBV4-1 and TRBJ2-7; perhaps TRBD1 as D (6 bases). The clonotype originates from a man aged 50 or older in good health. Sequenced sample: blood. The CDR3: CASSRDTLYEQYF. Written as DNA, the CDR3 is TGCGCCAGCAGCCGGGACACACTCTACGAGCAGTACTTC.